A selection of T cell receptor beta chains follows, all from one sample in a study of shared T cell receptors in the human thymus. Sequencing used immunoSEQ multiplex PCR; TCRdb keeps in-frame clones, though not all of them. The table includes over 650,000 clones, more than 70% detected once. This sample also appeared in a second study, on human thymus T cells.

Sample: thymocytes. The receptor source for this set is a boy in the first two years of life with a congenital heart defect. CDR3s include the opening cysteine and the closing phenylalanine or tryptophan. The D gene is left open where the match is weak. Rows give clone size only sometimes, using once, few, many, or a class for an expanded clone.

TGCGCCAGCAGCCAAACACTGCTAGCGGGAGGGAGCTACGAGCAGTACTTC,CASSQTLLAGGSYEQYF,few,TRBJ2-7,TRBV4-3,17,TRBD2
TGTGCCAGTAGTGATGAGGGTACCCTGCAGTATTTT,CASSDEGTLQYF,-,TRBJ2-3,TRBV19,12,-
TGTGCCAGCAGCCAGGGGAGCAACGAGCAGTACTTC,CASSQGSNEQYF,-,TRBJ2-7,TRBV25-1,12,-
TGTGCCAGCAGCGCCCTTAAGGGGCCCACAGATACGCAGTATTTT,CASSALKGPTDTQYF,-,TRBJ2-3,TRBV9,15,-
TGTGCCAGCAGCCAAGTGAAGAAGTGGGGCGTCTTGAACACTGAAGCTTTCTTT,CASSQVKKWGVLNTEAFF,few,TRBJ1-1,TRBV4-2,18,-
TGTGCCAGCAGCGTAGCTGTAGGGACAAACAGCACAGATACGCAGTATTTT,CASSVAVGTNSTDTQYF,-,TRBJ2-3,TRBV9,17,-
TGTGCCAAGCCAGGGATAGGAGGCTACACCTTC,CAKPGIGGYTF,-,TRBJ1-2,TRBV7-3,11,-
TGCGCCAGCAGCTTGAAAGACAGGGGGCGTAAGGGTGGCTACACCTTC,CASSLKDRGRKGGYTF,-,TRBJ1-2,TRBV5-1,16,TRBD1
TGTGCCAGCAGTCTAAGGACAGGTCGAGGCGAGCAGTACTTC,CASSLRTGRGEQYF,-,TRBJ2-7,TRBV2,14,TRBD1
TGTGCCAGCAGCTTAATTGGGACAGGGGCTAATGAAAAACTGTTTTTT,CASSLIGTGANEKLFF,-,TRBJ1-4,TRBV11-2,16,TRBD1
TGTGCCAGCAGCTTGGGCTTTAGCACTGAAGCTTTCTTT,CASSLGFSTEAFF,-,TRBJ1-1,TRBV5-8,13,-
TGTGCCAGCAGCTTCTTGACAGGGGCCGAGCAGTACTTC,CASSFLTGAEQYF,-,TRBJ2-7,TRBV5-4,13,TRBD1
TGTGCCTGGACTAGCGGGAATGAGCAGTTCTTC,CAWTSGNEQFF,-,TRBJ2-1,TRBV30,11,TRBD2
TGTGCCAGCAGTTCAGGGGCCAATCAGCCCCAGCATTTT,CASSSGANQPQHF,-,TRBJ1-5,TRBV28,13,-
TGTGCCAGCGGCCTGACGGGACTAGTAAACTACGAGCAGTACTTC,CASGLTGLVNYEQYF,-,TRBJ2-7,TRBV5-8,15,TRBD2
TGTGCCAGCAGTCCACCAGCGAACAATCAGCCCCAGCATTTT,CASSPPANNQPQHF,-,TRBJ1-5,TRBV6-1,14,-
TGTGCCAGTAGTAAGGCGGGACAGGGAACCCCGGGGAGTTCACCCCTCCACTTT,CASSKAGQGTPGSSPLHF,few,TRBJ1-6,TRBV19,18,TRBD1
TGCAGCGTTGAATGGGGGGGGGAGCCAAACATTCAGTACTTC,CSVEWGGEPNIQYF,-,TRBJ2-4,TRBV29-1,14,TRBD2